The 8 T cell receptor beta chains in this list originate from one sample, sequenced in a study of blood T cell repertoires in COVID-19. Libraries were prepared by immunoSEQ multiplex PCR; TCRdb keeps only in-frame clonotypes and omits some of them. The table shows around 180,000 clones, with about 80% occurring only once. Sequenced input: peripheral blood. These receptors were obtained from a human donor in a cohort sampled during active COVID-19.

The V gene is TRBV20-1, the J gene TRBJ2-3, with 7 bases lining up with TRBD1. The CDR3 totals 18 residues. Per germline, CDR1 DFQATT and CDR2 SNEGSKA (reference sequence). Trimming removed 3 bases from V and 0 bases from J; junction bases left unmatched: 15. The chain's CDR3 is CSASPGTAYESSTDTQYF. DNA for the CDR3: TGCAGTGCTAGTCCCGGGACAGCTTACGAGTCTAGCACAGATACGCAGTATTTT.

V usage is TRBV21-1 and J usage is TRBJ2-7; the D call of TRBD2 is as the table states it, not checked on the DNA. TRBV21-1 is a pseudogene. CDR3 length: 17 residues. This chain's CDR3 is CASSKLEGGAKSYEQYF. CDR3 sequence (DNA): TGTGCCAGCAGCAAACTCGAAGGGGGGGCGAAGAGTTACGAGCAGTACTTC.

The CDR3 nucleotides read TGCGCCAGCAGCTTGGCCGGTATACTCAATGAGCAGTTCTTC. The encoded protein is CASSLAGILNEQFF. The genes are TRBV5-1 and TRBJ2-1; D ambiguous. Germline V CDR1 and CDR2: SGHRS, YFSETQ. V gave up 0 bases and J gave up 6 bases, with 10 bases separating them. The CDR3 contains 14 residues.

This clone has a single count. The J gene is TRBJ1-2, the V gene TRBV2; TRBD1 matches 7 bases. CDR1 is SNHLY, CDR2 FYNNEI, per germline. V gave up 7 bases and J gave up 7 bases; unmatched junction bases: 12. CDR3 size: 14 residues. CDR3 nucleotides: TGTGCCAGCACCGAAGGACAGGCTATATCTGGCTACACCTTC. Translation gives CASTEGQAISGYTF.

This clone has more than one count but fewer than ten. The chain employs TRBV28 and TRBJ1-3, with 7 bases aligning to TRBD1. Germline CDR1 is MDHEN and CDR2 is SYDVKM. This CDR3 region has 16 residues. J was trimmed by 0 bases and V by 7 bases; bases with no gene match: 9. The CDR3 loop reads CASIPGTARSGNTIYF. The CDR3 bases are TGTGCCAGCATTCCGGGGACAGCCCGCTCTGGAAACACCATATATTTT.

The V and J genes are TRBV7-2 and TRBJ2-7; tentatively, D is TRBD2 (6 bases). The CDR3 is 13 residues long. CDR1 SGHTA and CDR2 FQGNSA come from the germline V gene. V shed 3 bases and J shed 3 bases, with 9 bases lying between them. Written as DNA, the CDR3 is TGTGCCAGCAGCTTCACGGGGGTCTACGAGCAGTACTTC. Amino acids: CASSFTGVYEQYF.

The rearrangement joins TRBV4-2 to TRBJ1-5; D is possibly TRBD1 (6 bases). V was trimmed by 0 bases and J by 6 bases, leaving 12 bases between them. Germline CDR1 and CDR2: LGHNA and YNFKEQ. The CDR3 has 15 amino acids. The CDR3, as DNA: TGTGCCAGCAGCCAAGAGCGGGGGGCGGGTCAGCCCCAGCATTTT. It translates to CASSQERGAGQPQHF.

This sequence joins TRBV2 and TRBJ2-1, with 7 bases fitting TRBD2. Germline V gene data show CDR1 as SNHLY and CDR2 as FYNNEI. Germline trimming cut 5 bases from V and 7 bases from J; bases unmatched to any gene: 11. The CDR3 is 15 amino acids. The CDR3 here is CASSLRFWEGNEQFF. The DNA for the CDR3 is TGTGCCAGCAGTCTCCGATTTTGGGAGGGGAATGAGCAGTTCTTC.